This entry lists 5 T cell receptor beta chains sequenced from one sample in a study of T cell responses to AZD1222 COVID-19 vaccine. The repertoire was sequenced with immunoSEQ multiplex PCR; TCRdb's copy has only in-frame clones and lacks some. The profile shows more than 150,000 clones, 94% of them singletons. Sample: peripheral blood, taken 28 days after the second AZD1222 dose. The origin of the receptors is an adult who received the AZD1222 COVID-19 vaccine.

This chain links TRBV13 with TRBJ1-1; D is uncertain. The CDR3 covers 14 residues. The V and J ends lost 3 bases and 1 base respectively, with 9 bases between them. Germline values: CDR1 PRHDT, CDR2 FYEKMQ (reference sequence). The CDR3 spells CASSFGRSNTEAFF. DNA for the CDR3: TGTGCCAGCAGCTTCGGACGGTCGAACACTGAAGCTTTCTTT.

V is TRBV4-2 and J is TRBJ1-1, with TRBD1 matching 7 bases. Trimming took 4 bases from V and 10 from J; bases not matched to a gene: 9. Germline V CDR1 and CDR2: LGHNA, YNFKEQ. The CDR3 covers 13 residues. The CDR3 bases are TGTGCCAGCAGCCCGGTAGGGGAGGGGGCAGCTTTCTTT. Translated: CASSPVGEGAAFF.

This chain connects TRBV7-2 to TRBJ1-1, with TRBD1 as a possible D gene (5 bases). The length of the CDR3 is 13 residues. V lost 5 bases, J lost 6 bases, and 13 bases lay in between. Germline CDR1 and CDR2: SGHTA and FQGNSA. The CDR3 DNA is TGTGCCAGCAGCCCCATTCAGGGATCTGAAGCTTTCTTT. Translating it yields CASSPIQGSEAFF.

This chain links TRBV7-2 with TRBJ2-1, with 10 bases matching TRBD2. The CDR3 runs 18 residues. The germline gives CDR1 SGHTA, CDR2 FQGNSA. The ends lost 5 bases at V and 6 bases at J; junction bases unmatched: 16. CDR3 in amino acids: CASSLESELAGWGNEQFF. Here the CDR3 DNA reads TGTGCCAGCAGCCTCGAATCCGAACTAGCGGGATGGGGCAATGAGCAGTTCTTC.

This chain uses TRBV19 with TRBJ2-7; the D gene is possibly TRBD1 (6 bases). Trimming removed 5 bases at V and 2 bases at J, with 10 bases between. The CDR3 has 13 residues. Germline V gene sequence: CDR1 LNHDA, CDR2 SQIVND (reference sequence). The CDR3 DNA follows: TGTGCCAGTAGTTCGACAGGACCCTACGAGCAGTACTTC. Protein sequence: CASSSTGPYEQYF.